The present T cell receptor (beta chain) was sequenced within a study of T cells after yellow fever vaccination. Via MiXCR, TCRdb re-called the 5' RACE reads, giving one row per CDR3 protein. The sample comprises tens of thousands of distinct CDR3 sequences, approximately 7% of which are singletons, and about 40% rests with the top ten. This clonotype was counted a single time. One base away lies a much larger clone, so this may be a sequencing read error. V gave up 3 bases and J gave up 16 bases, with 18 bases separating them. Germline V gene data show CDR1 as LGHNA and CDR2 as YSLEER. The CDR3 runs 13 residues.

This sequence was found in a man younger than 35 who received the YFV17D yellow fever vaccine. Sequenced material: CD8+ T cells sorted from PBMCs, taken 35 to 50 days after the first yellow fever vaccination. The gene calls are TRBV4-3 and TRBJ1-4, with a possible D match to TRBD1 (6 bases). CDR3 nucleotides: TGCGCCAGCAGCCAGGCGGGGGGCAGGGAACGGTTTTTT. It specifies CASSQAGGRERFF.